Within the sample, the clone carrying this T cell receptor beta chain is medium-sized. The data are from a study of T cells after yellow fever vaccination. As for the study in general: Researchers used SMART-Seq v4 Ultra Low Input to prepare fractions that had low cell numbers.

In making TCR cDNA, 5'RACE template switching added a universal primer site and UMIs to it. TCRdb ran MiXCR on the 5' RACE reads and lists one entry per CDR3 protein. The data contain roughly 11,000 distinct CDR3 sequences, 5.8% of them singletons. The ends were cut back, 6 bases at V and 3 bases at J, with 15 bases in the middle. Per the germline V gene, CDR1 is MNHEY and CDR2 is SMNVEV (reference sequence). This CDR3 spans 14 amino acids. Study findings and constraints: CD4 and CD8 compartments shared a small share of clonotypes, likely from convergent recombination.

Sequenced here: PBMCs, either bulk or a sorted T-cell subset (CD4+, CD8+, memory, or dextramer-sorted; not recorded which), sampled on the day of the yellow fever booster vaccination. This sequence joins TRBV27 and TRBJ2-7, with D perhaps assigned TRBD1 or TRBD2 (5 bases each). The clonotype was recovered from a man under 40 who received the YFV17D yellow fever vaccine. CDR3 protein: CASRVPGRLYEQYF. CDR3 in DNA: TGTGCCAGCAGGGTTCCGGGACGGCTCTACGAGCAGTACTTC.